The 9 T cell receptor beta chains given below trace back to one sample, sequenced in a study of T cells in Graves' hyperthyroidism and ophthalmopathy. Amplified TCR beta CDR3 regions came from RNA transcripts. HTBI primers were the set used in a first-round RT-PCR of the TCR CDR3. TCRdb used MiXCR to reprocess the multiplex PCR reads, holding one entry per CDR3 protein. The sample shows almost 600,000 distinct CDR3 sequences, about half of them seen only once. Sequenced: peripheral blood or thyroid tissue (not recorded which). These receptors all stem from a woman aged 18 to 35 with Graves' hyperthyroidism.

This clonotype showed up many times. J is TRBJ2-7 and V is TRBV6-1, with a tentative D call TRBD2 (6 bases). Germline V gene data show CDR1 as MNHNS and CDR2 as SASEGT. This CDR3 has 14 amino acids. Trimming stripped 4 bases from V and 3 bases from J, with 13 bases between. The CDR3 DNA reads as TGTGCCAGCAGTGGCGGGACTCTTCTCTACGAGCAGTACTTC. Amino acids: CASSGGTLLYEQYF.

This chain links TRBV20-1 with TRBJ1-2, with 9 bases fitting TRBD1. The CDR3 contains 17 residues. After removal of 0 bases from V and 6 bases from J, the junction contained 14 bases not matched to a gene. Germline lookup yields CDR1 DFQATT and CDR2 SNEGSKA (reference sequence). The CDR3 loop reads CSAREWRRDRGTDGYTF. The CDR3 nucleotides read TGCAGTGCTAGAGAATGGAGGAGAGACAGGGGGACTGATGGCTACACCTTC.

This chain connects TRBV29-1 to TRBJ2-7; 7 nucleotides line up with TRBD1. The CDR3 is 14 amino acids. CDR1 and CDR2 from the germline V gene are SQVTM and ANQGSEA. The CDR3 DNA follows: TGCAGTCGCCTCCCGGGACAGATTATGGACGAGCAGTACTTC. It is translated as CSRLPGQIMDEQYF.

This clonotype was counted between two and nine times. The chain links TRBV5-4 to TRBJ1-2; D is ambiguous. The V gene's germline CDR1 is SGHNT and CDR2 YYREEE (reference sequence). Trimming pared 0 bases from V and 7 bases from J, leaving 10 bases between. The CDR3 has 13 amino acids. DNA for the CDR3: TGTGCCAGCAGCTTGGGGGCTAGCGGTGGCTACACCTTC. Translating gives CASSLGASGGYTF.

The CDR3 region has the DNA TGCAGCGGCGGGACAAGGAGCGAGCAGTACTTC. Its translation is CSGGTRSEQYF. The chain carries TRBV29-1 and TRBJ2-7; D is tentatively TRBD1 or TRBD2 (6 bases each). The CDR3 is 11 amino acids. Germline V gene lookup returns CDR1 SQVTM and CDR2 ANQGSEA. The ends were cut back, 7 bases at V and 6 bases at J, with 13 bases in the middle.

This clonotype has ten or more counts. In DNA, the CDR3 is TGTGCCAGCAGAGGGACCGGTGCCTACGAGCAGTACTTC. This codes for CASRGTGAYEQYF. The rearrangement uses TRBV2 and TRBJ2-7; either TRBD1 or TRBD2 may fit D (5 bases each). Trimming took 6 bases from V and 2 from J, leaving 11 bases between them. This CDR3 is 13 amino acids long. Per germline, CDR1 SNHLY and CDR2 FYNNEI.

The chain carries TRBV4-3 and TRBJ1-5; 9 bases map to TRBD1. This CDR3 has 16 amino acids. Germline trimming cut 0 bases from V and 0 bases from J; bases unmatched to any gene: 0. The germline CDR1 and CDR2 sequences are LGHNA and YSLEER. CDR3 protein: CASSQEGQGSNQPQHF. DNA of the CDR3: TGCGCCAGCAGCCAAGAGGGACAGGGTAGCAATCAGCCCCAGCATTTT.

This clonotype was counted ten times or more. This chain joins TRBV20-1 and TRBJ2-2, with 10 bases aligning to TRBD2. The ends lost 6 bases at V and 1 base at J; junction bases unmatched: 8. Germline CDR1 reads DFQATT; CDR2 reads SNEGSKA (reference sequence). The CDR3 spans 16 residues. For the CDR3, the DNA is TGCAGTGCCCCAGGGACTAGCGTGCAGAACACCGGGGAGCTGTTTTTT. Protein sequence: CSAPGTSVQNTGELFF.

The chain employs TRBV20-1 and TRBJ2-7; the D gene is possibly TRBD2 (5 bases). The V gene lost 2 bases and the J gene lost 3 bases, with 14 bases spanning the gap. CDR1 DFQATT and CDR2 SNEGSKA come from the germline V gene (reference sequence). The CDR3 contains 14 residues. The CDR3 spells CSARSGEVGYEQYF. CDR3 nucleotides: TGCAGTGCTAGATCCGGGGAAGTGGGCTACGAGCAGTACTTC.